Below are 8 T cell receptor beta chains sequenced from a single sample in a study of vaccination and CD4 T cells after COVID-19. Their cognate antigens are unknown. An Oncomine TCR Beta short-read assay was used to sequence the DNA from cultured CD4+ T cells. MiXCR was run by TCRdb on the PCR reads, yielding one entry per CDR3 protein. The sample carries some 6,000 distinct CDR3 sequences, about a third recorded once. Treatment given: roughly 10-day PBMC culture with coronavirus spike peptide pools or control peptides (ViraFEST assay). Gathering of the CD4+ T cells, from the unexposed donor, took place before the COVID-19 pandemic (2011-2018). Material: CD4+ T cells from blood, cultured in vitro. These receptors were taken from a human donor in good health.

The chain links TRBV6-5 to TRBJ1-6; weak D call: TRBD1 (5 bases). Germline lookup yields CDR1 MNHEY and CDR2 SVGAGI. V was cut by 0 bases and J by 9 bases, with 12 bases left in between. The CDR3 runs to 15 residues. The CDR3 sequence is CASSYSGVVRSPLHF. CDR3 coding DNA: TGTGCCAGCAGTTACTCGGGGGTTGTCCGTTCACCCCTCCACTTT.

This clonotype occurred a few times. The CDR3 reads CASSFQGATGELFF. As DNA, the CDR3 is TGTGCCAGCAGCTTCCAGGGGGCAACCGGGGAGCTGTTTTTT. V is TRBV7-8 and J is TRBJ2-2; 8 bases are a match to TRBD1. Germline-derived CDR1 and CDR2 are SGHVS and FQNEAQ. The CDR3 loop spans 14 amino acids. V gave up 3 bases and J gave up 5 bases; unmatched junction bases: 2.

This clonotype was detected once. The chain uses TRBV11-2 and TRBJ1-1; possible D gene TRBD1, 5 bases. The CDR3 length is 15 residues. Trimming removed 0 bases at V and 0 bases at J, with 8 bases between. Germline assignment: CDR1 SGHAT and CDR2 FQNNGV. The CDR3: CASSLEGGVNTEAFF. The CDR3 coding sequence is TGTGCCAGCAGCTTAGAAGGAGGGGTGAACACTGAAGCTTTCTTT.

The rearrangement links TRBV6-5 to TRBJ1-1; 11 bases align to TRBD1. Germline-derived CDR1 and CDR2 are MNHEY and SVGAGI. The CDR3 runs to 18 residues. Trimming removed 4 bases from V and 6 bases from J; junction bases left unmatched: 16. The CDR3 region is CASSLSDRGQMYRAEAFF. CDR3 DNA sequence: TGTGCCAGCAGTTTATCGGACAGGGGGCAAATGTATCGAGCTGAAGCTTTCTTT.

This clonotype was counted only a few times. This chain connects TRBV7-9 to TRBJ2-7; 10 nucleotides align to TRBD1. The CDR3 length is 15 residues. V lost 0 bases to trimming and J lost 7 bases; unmatched junction nucleotides: 6. Germline V gene sequence: CDR1 SEHNR, CDR2 FQNEAQ (reference sequence). The CDR3 region is CASSLAGTGDLEQYF. The DNA for the CDR3 is TGTGCCAGCAGCTTAGCCGGGACAGGGGATTTGGAGCAGTACTTC.

The chain links TRBV7-8 to TRBJ1-2, with D unresolved. Deletions cut 7 bases from V and 7 bases from J, with 16 bases between. CDR3 length: 13 residues. Germline CDR1 reads SGHVS; CDR2 reads FQNEAQ. CDR3 in amino acids: CASILISQGGYTF. DNA for the CDR3: TGTGCCAGCATCTTGATTTCCCAAGGTGGCTACACCTTC.

In this sample, this clonotype turned up once. This sequence joins TRBV19 and TRBJ1-3; perhaps TRBD1 as D (5 bases). V gave up 8 bases and J gave up 3 bases, with 17 bases separating them. From germline, CDR1 is LNHDA and CDR2 SQIVND (reference sequence). The CDR3 consists of 15 residues. CDR3 bases: TGTGCCAGTCGGGAATTGGAGGGGAGTGGAAACACCATATATTTT. It translates to CASRELEGSGNTIYF.

This rearrangement joins TRBV19 to TRBJ1-2; 7 bases align to TRBD1. Per the germline V gene, CDR1 is LNHDA and CDR2 is SQIVND (reference sequence). This CDR3 is 11 amino acids long. V trimming: 11 bases; J trimming: 6 bases; junction bases outside the gene matches: 6. Written as DNA, the CDR3 is TGTGCCGGCATCGACAGGGATGGCTACACCTTC. As protein: CAGIDRDGYTF.